This T cell receptor beta chain was recovered during a study of cytomegalovirus exposure and HLA in healthy donors. Study details: T cells numbering 150 million to 200 million yielded more than 95 million unique TCR beta sequences in an earlier analysis.

This clone was seen just once. Its target is not known. Germline CDR1 is SGHTA and CDR2 is FQGNSA. The CDR3 sequence is 16 residues long. V was pared by 5 bases and J by 4 bases, with 5 bases of the junction left unmatched. General observations from the study: Among TCR beta chains, those listed as cytomegalovirus-associated numbered more than 150.

The PCR contained 60 Vbeta and 13 Jbeta primers. Measured with immunoSEQ multiplex PCR; TCRdb has only the in-frame clones, and not every one. Of roughly 160,000 clones listed, over 75% were seen once; the top ten hold 1%. This clonotype was sampled from a woman aged 45-60 years in good health and CMV-seropositive. The chain has TRBV7-2 and TRBJ2-3; 14 nucleotides line up with TRBD2. The sequenced material came from PBMCs. The chain's CDR3 is CASSRTSGGNSDTQYF. The CDR3 nucleotides read TGTGCCAGCAGCAGGACTAGCGGGGGGAACTCAGATACGCAGTATTTT.